The rows below give T cell receptor beta chains drawn from one sample of a study of blood T cell repertoires in COVID-19. Generated by immunoSEQ multiplex PCR, the TCRdb table keeps only in-frame clones and is missing some. This table holds approximately 350,000 clones, 89% found once. The sample taken for sequencing was peripheral blood. The receptors here all came from a man in his forties with acute or convalescent COVID-19. Each CDR3 is given without its conserved first and last residue. The D gene is left open where the match is weak.

J,D,V,CDR3
TRBJ1-6,.,TRBV2,ASSEERENSPLH
TRBJ2-1,.,TRBV2,ASRVESRSEQF
TRBJ2-1,TRBD2,TRBV2,ASSEWTSGRYNEQF
TRBJ2-3,.,TRBV27,ASSSGFATDTQY
TRBJ2-1,.,TRBV24-1,ATSDLHAGNEQF
TRBJ2-7,.,TRBV6-5,ASSYSFTYEQY
TRBJ1-6,.,TRBV9,ASAPGVYNSPLH
TRBJ1-2,TRBD1,TRBV30,AWSARRPGGNYGYT
TRBJ1-2,TRBD1,TRBV29-1,SVKTGGEGYT
TRBJ1-5,TRBD1,TRBV27,ASSFGQGFNQPQH
TRBJ1-1,TRBD1,TRBV11-1,ASSVGTGFFEAF
TRBJ1-3,.,TRBV18,ASSREELGFSGNTIY
TRBJ2-7,.,TRBV9,ASSPWGETYEQY
TRBJ1-1,.,TRBV5-1,ASSDSGNTEAF
TRBJ2-7,.,TRBV28,ASSQPVGGDEQY
TRBJ2-7,TRBD2,TRBV5-4,ASSPELMPSGGSDEQY
TRBJ2-1,TRBD2,TRBV6-2/TRBV6-3,ASSYEAGGPYNEQF
TRBJ2-7,TRBD1,TRBV11-2,ASSYTGTGIGEQY
TRBJ1-1,.,TRBV18,ASSPVGESGPEAF
TRBJ1-3,.,TRBV28,ASSESRVWSGNTIY
TRBJ2-5,TRBD2,TRBV7-2,ASSLASGGGWETQY
TRBJ1-2,.,TRBV6-2/TRBV6-3,ASSSGRSFTNYGYT
TRBJ2-7,TRBD1,TRBV11-1,ASSLSWTGSYEQY
TRBJ2-1,.,TRBV6-1,ASSELRGPYNEQF
TRBJ2-2,.,TRBV27,ASRGQGGPYDTGELF
TRBJ1-1,.,TRBV27,ASSREGYRVLTEAF
TRBJ2-7,TRBD1,TRBV24-1,ATSDLSDRGPYEQY
TRBJ2-7,.,TRBV3-1/TRBV3-2,ASSRHDTYEQY
TRBJ1-4,.,TRBV30,AWSYRVHEKLF
TRBJ2-4,TRBD1,TRBV13,ASSRLPGTGKNIQY
TRBJ2-7,.,TRBV6-6,ASWEPGRRSYEQY
TRBJ2-7,.,TRBV29-1,SARTDSYEQY
TRBJ2-1,.,TRBV11-2,ASSSILGSGYNEQF
TRBJ1-6,.,TRBV4-1,ASSQGKGRSPLH
TRBJ1-2,.,TRBV6-5,ASSYSNTPGGYT
TRBJ2-1,.,TRBV5-1,ASSPVGATFYNEQF
TRBJ1-3,TRBD1,TRBV9,ASSVLQQGTGNTIY
TRBJ1-6,.,TRBV5-4,ASSSPVGGPSPLH
TRBJ2-3,.,TRBV5-1,ASSLVGGTTDTQY
TRBJ1-4,.,TRBV6-5,ASSPQGREKLF
TRBJ2-2,TRBD2,TRBV2,ASLRRLSGRGGELF
TRBJ2-7,.,TRBV2,ASQGFDEQY
TRBJ2-3,TRBD2,TRBV7-3,ASSRGLADTQY
TRBJ2-7,TRBD1,TRBV5-1,ASSRTGNLHEQY
TRBJ2-7,.,TRBV2,ASSEEGWYEQY
TRBJ2-1,TRBD2,TRBV6-2/TRBV6-3,ASSYSGLAGGFAYNEQF
TRBJ1-2,.,TRBV5-4,ASSLAGGYGYT
TRBJ1-5,.,TRBV30,AWSVVGARGVPQH
TRBJ2-5,TRBD2,TRBV29-1,SVQAGNIQETQY
TRBJ1-2,TRBD1,TRBV6-6,ASSPSGTGAYGYT
TRBJ2-1,.,TRBV11-3,ASSLVGGGNEQF
TRBJ1-5,.,TRBV28,ASSLEEGYSNQPQH
TRBJ2-2,TRBD2,TRBV4-2,ASSQVSGPTNTGELF
TRBJ2-5,.,TRBV2,ASVVQGGGPWETQY
TRBJ2-1,.,TRBV5-6,ASSLAVGQGYNEQF